This T cell receptor (beta chain) is from a study of blood T cell repertoires in COVID-19. Study-level information: The cDNA or gDNA used as material had been derived from T cells, B-cell-depleted T cells, or PBMCs.

Original processing methods: Scientists estimated how many nucleated cells there were by amplifying reference gene primers. Profiled with immunoSEQ multiplex PCR; TCRdb holds only in-frame clones, not every one. From that table come the V and J calls and clone size; the DNA was used to work out D and trimming. The sample lists about 190,000 clones, 79% occurring once. The origin of this receptor is a man in his sixties with active or convalescent COVID-19. Input material: peripheral blood.

The chain's CDR3 is CASSFLNTGELFF. The DNA for the CDR3 is TGTGCCAGCAGCTTCCTGAACACCGGGGAGCTGTTTTTT. The V call is TRBV5-4, the J call TRBJ2-2; D remains unclear. V dropped 2 bases and J dropped 1 base, with 3 bases sitting between them. Germline values: CDR1 SGHNT, CDR2 YYREEE (reference sequence). The CDR3 sequence is 13 residues long.